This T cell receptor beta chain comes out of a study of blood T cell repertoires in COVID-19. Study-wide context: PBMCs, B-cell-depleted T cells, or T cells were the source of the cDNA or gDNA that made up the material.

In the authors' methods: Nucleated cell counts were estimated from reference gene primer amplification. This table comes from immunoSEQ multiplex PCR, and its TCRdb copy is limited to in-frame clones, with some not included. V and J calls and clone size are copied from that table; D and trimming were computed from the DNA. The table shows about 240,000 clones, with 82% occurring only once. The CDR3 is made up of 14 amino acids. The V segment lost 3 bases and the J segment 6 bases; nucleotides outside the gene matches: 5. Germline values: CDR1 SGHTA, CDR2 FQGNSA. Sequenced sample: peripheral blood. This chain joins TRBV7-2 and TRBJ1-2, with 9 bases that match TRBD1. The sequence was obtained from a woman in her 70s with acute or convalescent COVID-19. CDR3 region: CASSFSTGGDGYTF. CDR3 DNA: TGTGCCAGCAGCTTTTCGACAGGGGGAGATGGCTACACCTTC. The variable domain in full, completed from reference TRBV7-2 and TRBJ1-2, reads GAGVSQSPSNKVTEKGKDVELRCDPISGHTALYWYRQSLGQGLEFLIYFQGNSAPDKSGLPSDRFSAERTGGSVSTLTIQRTQQEDSAVYLCASSFSTGGDGYTFGSGTRLTVV.